This T cell receptor beta chain was retrieved from a study of patients and donors after allogeneic stem cell transplantation. TCRdb passed the RT-PCR reads through MiXCR, listing each CDR3 protein once. The sample lists 400,000 to 500,000 distinct CDR3 sequences, 16% occurring once. Germline loops: CDR1 DFQATT, CDR2 SNEGSKA (reference sequence). The CDR3 sequence is 16 residues long. The ends lost 3 bases at V and 3 bases at J; junction bases unmatched: 3. The sequenced sample consisted of blood, either unsorted or a sorted T cell fraction (not recorded which). This sequence joins TRBV20-1 and TRBJ2-2; 14 bases agree with TRBD2. The TCR was taken from a human donor who was either an allogeneic HSCT recipient or a stem cell or donor lymphocyte infusion donor (not recorded which). It is not recorded whose cells these are; they may come from a transplant donor. The CDR3 here is CSARTSGRAHTGELFF. The DNA for the CDR3 is TGCAGTGCTAGGACTAGCGGGAGGGCTCACACCGGGGAGCTGTTTTTT.